The present TCR beta chain was sequenced within a study of OX40 agonist ivuxolimab in advanced cancers. Study in general: The dose-escalation group included hepatocellular carcinoma, melanoma, renal cell carcinoma and head and neck cancer. The group had a mean age of 60 years, ranged from about 20 to 79, and was 82.7% male. Study-wide findings and caveats: CD4+ and CD8+ blood T cells expanded clonally by week 6 at 0.1 to 3.0 mg/kg.

Here immunoSEQ multiplex PCR was the method, and the copy in TCRdb shows in-frame clones only, minus some. The table records roughly 30,000 clones, roughly four fifths of them present only once. V shed 1 base, J shed 0 bases, and the junction held 0 bases outside the gene matches. This CDR3 has 15 residues. Germline V lookup: CDR1 SGHRS, CDR2 YFSETQ. This clone was picked up a small number of times. The antigen remains unidentified. Systemic immunosuppression or autoimmune disease history was grounds to exclude patients. The TCR originated in an adult with an advanced solid tumor such as melanoma, head and neck, liver or kidney cancer. The sequenced sample was CD4+ or CD8+ T cells sorted from blood, obtained in a trial of the OX40 agonist ivuxolimab. J is TRBJ2-3 and V is TRBV5-1; the match to TRBD2 covers 9 bases. CDR3 nucleotides: TGCGCCAGCAGCTTGACTAGCGGGAGCACAGATACGCAGTATTTT. It codes for CASSLTSGSTDTQYF.